The source of this T cell receptor (beta chain) is a study of Tregs in tolerant kidney transplant recipients. Points on this clone: The antigen is undetermined. The sample contains more than one DNA sequence encoding this CDR3.

TCRdb keeps only in-frame clones here, not all; method: immunoSEQ multiplex PCR. The table has 240,000 or so clones, about 80% seen once. CD4+CD25+CD127- Tregs, CD4+CD25- non-Tregs, CD4 and CD8 cells were sorted. The study's findings and limits: Few patients were studied, so findings need validation in larger groups. No direct test of biological reproducibility was done here.

V dropped 2 bases and J dropped 2 bases, with 0 bases sitting between them. The CDR3 has 11 amino acids. Per the germline V gene, CDR1 is SGHVS and CDR2 is FNYEAQ. The chain recombines TRBV7-6 with TRBJ2-5; D gene uncertain. Sequenced: CD4+ T cells from blood. This clonotype originated in a human donor in good health. As DNA, the CDR3 is TGTGCCAGCAGCTTACAAGAGACCCAGTACTTC. This sequence encodes CASSLQETQYF.